Included here is one T cell receptor beta chain sequence, with context. The antigen is undetermined. CDR1 and CDR2 (germline): MNHEY, SMNVEV (reference sequence). Between the trimmed V and J ends, which lost 4 bases and 5 bases, there was a span of 15 bases. The CDR3 has 15 residues. Regarding time point: blood 4 weeks post-SBRT, at nephrectomy. As to treatment: 15 Gy SBRT to primary tumor, nephrectomy 4 weeks later. Nephrectomy followed 15 Gy stereotactic body radiation by 4 weeks. After SBRT, blood was collected at 2 and 4 weeks, plus baseline. These data originate in a study of radiation and T cells in renal cell carcinoma. Repertoires were generated with immunoSEQ multiplex PCR, while TCRdb's copy carries only in-frame clones and drops some. The sample has 97,000 or so clones; around 84% are singletons. General study findings and limits: No pretreatment tumor biopsies were available for baseline clonotypes. In blood, top tumor clones expanded by 2 weeks, shrinking by 4.

Sequences were derived from blood, sampled from a patient whose treatment included radiotherapy and nephrectomy. This clonotype was sampled from a man aged 60-69 years with renal cell carcinoma. The genes are TRBV27 and TRBJ2-1, with D tentatively TRBD2 (6 bases). The CDR3 sequence is CASSSIWGRHNEQFF. The CDR3 nucleotides read TGTGCCAGCAGTTCGATCTGGGGGAGGCACAATGAGCAGTTCTTC.